This T cell receptor (beta chain) was documented in a study of response to subunit inactivated influenza vaccine. Study-level results: The authors suggested that few new T cells are recruited per seasonal influenza vaccination.

This CDR3 comprises 17 residues. Germline values: CDR1 SEHNR, CDR2 FQNEAQ (reference sequence). V trimming: 4 bases; J trimming: 6 bases; junction bases outside the gene matches: 14. On this clonotype: Its antigen is as yet unknown.

One entry per CDR3 protein results from TCRdb running MiXCR on the RT-PCR reads. The table records some 160,000 distinct CDR3 sequences, approximately 11% of them present only once. The sequencing used non-naive T cells sorted from PBMCs, collected 40 to 50 days after vaccination. This clonotype was obtained from a man aged 50 or older who received an inactivated influenza vaccine. The genes are TRBV7-9 and TRBJ1-4; 7 bases line up with TRBD1. Written as DNA, the CDR3 is TGTGCCAGCAGCTCGGGACAGCGCAAAGGAGGGGATGAAAAACTGTTTTTT. Its translation: CASSSGQRKGGDEKLFF.